The 12 T cell receptor beta chains below were found in one sample sequenced in a study of blood T cell repertoires in COVID-19. Generated by immunoSEQ multiplex PCR, the TCRdb table keeps only in-frame clones and is missing some. The top ten clones hold roughly 28% of a sample with about 59,000 clones, approximately 80% of them seen once. The sequenced sample consisted of peripheral blood. The receptors stem from an elderly woman with active or convalescent COVID-19.

The chain couples TRBV12-5 to TRBJ2-5; TRBD1 agrees at 12 bases. J gave up 5 bases and V 5 bases, and 6 bases lay outside the gene matches. Germline lookup yields CDR1 LGHNT and CDR2 FRNRAP. CDR3 size: 15 residues. The CDR3 loop reads CASGLGQGAGETQYF. CDR3 nucleotide sequence: TGTGCTAGTGGTCTGGGACAGGGGGCGGGCGAGACCCAGTACTTC.

The chain links TRBV9 to TRBJ2-1; D is perhaps TRBD2 (5 bases). The ends were cut back, 2 bases at V and 3 bases at J, with 12 bases in the middle. CDR3 length: 15 amino acids. Germline V gene sequence: CDR1 SGDLS, CDR2 YYNGEE. In DNA form, the CDR3 reads TGTGCCAGCAGCGTTGGGCTAGCACTCTACAATGAGCAGTTCTTC. Residues: CASSVGLALYNEQFF.

This chain connects TRBV7-8 to TRBJ1-2; no reliable D call. The germline V gene has CDR1 SGHVS and CDR2 FQNEAQ. With 2 bases removed from V and 0 bases from J, the gap between germline ends came to 16 bases. The CDR3 runs to 17 residues. CDR3 bases: TGTGCCAGCAGCTTACAGGCCGAACAGAAGACTAACTATGGCTACACCTTC. This translates into CASSLQAEQKTNYGYTF.

J is TRBJ2-7 and V is TRBV5-4; 14 bases map to TRBD2. Trimming cost V 4 bases and J 4 bases; bases outside gene matches: 4. The CDR3 has 15 residues. Germline CDR1 is SGHNT and CDR2 is YYREEE (reference sequence). The CDR3, as DNA: TGTGCCAGCAGCCCTCGGACTAGCGGGGGGTACGAGCAGTACTTC. This sequence encodes CASSPRTSGGYEQYF.

The V gene is TRBV4-1, the J gene TRBJ2-1; D is perhaps TRBD1 (6 bases). Trimming stripped 3 bases from V and 8 bases from J, with 23 bases between. The CDR3 loop spans 17 amino acids. Germline V gene sequence: CDR1 MGHRA, CDR2 YSYEKL. CDR3 loop: CASSQMGAMGVEDEQFF. In DNA form, the CDR3 reads TGCGCCAGCAGCCAGATGGGGGCTATGGGGGTAGAGGATGAGCAGTTCTTC.

The chain is built from TRBV7-2 and TRBJ2-5; a weak D match, TRBD1 (5 bases). The CDR3 consists of 14 residues. Trimming removed 5 bases from V and 3 bases from J, with 13 bases in between. From germline, CDR1 is SGHTA and CDR2 FQGNSA. The CDR3 nucleotides read TGTGCCAGCAGCCCCAGGGTTAGGGAAGAGACCCAGTACTTC. Its protein is CASSPRVREETQYF.

The chain employs TRBV7-9 and TRBJ2-3; a weak D match, TRBD2 (6 bases). Germline V CDR1 and CDR2: SEHNR, FQNEAQ (reference sequence). The V end lost 5 bases, the J end lost 6 bases, and 21 bases lay between the germline ends. The CDR3 spans 16 residues. This chain's CDR3 is CASSPGGVPGADTQYF. The CDR3 DNA reads as TGTGCCAGCAGCCCCGGAGGGGTCCCGGGTGCGGATACGCAGTATTTT.

This clone has only one observation. The gene calls are TRBV5-1 and TRBJ2-7, with 9 nucleotides matching TRBD1. CDR1 and CDR2 from the germline V gene are SGHRS and YFSETQ. The CDR3 totals 15 residues. Germline trimming cut 2 bases from V and 5 bases from J; bases unmatched to any gene: 8. This CDR3 is CASSFGGQGRDEQYF. The CDR3 nucleotides read TGCGCCAGCAGCTTTGGAGGACAGGGGCGCGACGAGCAGTACTTC.

The chain is built from TRBV7-9 and TRBJ1-4; D uncertain. With 5 bases removed from V and 7 bases from J, the gap between germline ends came to 20 bases. This CDR3 comprises 16 residues. The germline CDR1 and CDR2 sequences are SEHNR and FQNEAQ (reference sequence). The CDR3 region is CASSESNSGSGEKLFF. The DNA for the CDR3 is TGTGCCAGCAGCGAAAGTAATTCGGGGTCCGGTGAAAAACTGTTTTTT.

DNA for the CDR3: TGTGCCAGCAGCTTATCAGCTGGGGGAGGGAAGGAGCAGTTCTTC. Its translation: CASSLSAGGGKEQFF. This chain uses TRBV7-8 with TRBJ2-1; 7 bases are shared with TRBD2. Germline CDR1 is SGHVS and CDR2 is FQNEAQ. CDR3 length: 15 residues. The junction had 11 bases not matched to a gene; V was cut back by 2 bases and J by 10 bases.

V and J are TRBV5-4 and TRBJ1-1, with D perhaps TRBD1 (6 bases). Trimming shortened V by 5 bases and J by 1 base, and 12 bases separated the two germline ends. The CDR3 spans 14 residues. CDR1 and CDR2 from the germline V gene are SGHNT and YYREEE (reference sequence). CDR3 DNA: TGTGCCAGCAGGGGACACCACGCGAACACTGAAGCTTTCTTT. As protein: CASRGHHANTEAFF.

The V gene is TRBV6-4, the J gene TRBJ1-1, with 7 bases aligning to TRBD1. Germline V lookup: CDR1 MRHNA, CDR2 SNTAGT. This CDR3 spans 13 amino acids. After removal of 3 bases from V and 5 bases from J, the junction contained 3 bases not matched to a gene. The CDR3 is CASSEAGGTEAFF. CDR3 in DNA: TGTGCCAGCAGTGAAGCAGGGGGAACTGAAGCTTTCTTT.